The rows below give T cell receptor beta chains drawn from one sample of a study of identical twins. Using its own MiXCR run on the 5' RACE reads, TCRdb lists one record per CDR3 protein. The table includes roughly 250,000 distinct CDR3 sequences, around 15% detected once. Sequenced input: memory (CD45RO+) T cells sorted from blood. These receptors were obtained from a woman aged 18-35 years in good health. Each CDR3 is given with its conserved first and last residue.

CDR3 protein: CASTTTRNQPQHF
V gene: TRBV7-9
J gene: TRBJ1-5

CDR3 protein: CASSDDGRQGARDEQFF
V gene: TRBV2
J gene: TRBJ2-1

CDR3 protein: CASSVTAFTSPLHF
V gene: TRBV12-3/TRBV12-4
J gene: TRBJ1-6

CDR3 protein: CASSQGDRIAYNEQFF
V gene: TRBV5-1
J gene: TRBJ2-1

CDR3 protein: CASSSSGTSGKEQYF
V gene: TRBV7-9
J gene: TRBJ2-7

CDR3 protein: CASSEAGLSWETQYF
V gene: TRBV25-1
J gene: TRBJ2-5

CDR3 protein: CASSLDRPTSGANVLTF
V gene: TRBV5-1
J gene: TRBJ2-6

CDR3 protein: CSASVGNEQFF
V gene: TRBV20-1
J gene: TRBJ2-1

CDR3 protein: CASSFNLQETQYF
V gene: TRBV12-3/TRBV12-4
J gene: TRBJ2-5

CDR3 protein: CASSLPLNEQFF
V gene: TRBV3-1
J gene: TRBJ2-1

CDR3 protein: CASRFRERSNEQFF
V gene: TRBV28
J gene: TRBJ2-1

CDR3 protein: CASSSGPTATNEKLFF
V gene: TRBV7-2
J gene: TRBJ1-4

CDR3 protein: CASSEGPTGNEQFF
V gene: TRBV6-1
J gene: TRBJ2-1

CDR3 protein: CASSLLSGSSEAFF
V gene: TRBV7-3
J gene: TRBJ1-1

CDR3 protein: CASSQPGRGEDTQYF
V gene: TRBV3-1
J gene: TRBJ2-3

CDR3 protein: CASRRSLAGEGGYTF
V gene: TRBV2
J gene: TRBJ1-2

CDR3 protein: CASSSLFEWEQYF
V gene: TRBV12-3/TRBV12-4
J gene: TRBJ2-7

CDR3 protein: CASSLLAGGQGEQFF
V gene: TRBV12-3/TRBV12-4
J gene: TRBJ2-1

CDR3 protein: CASSLSSAYEQYF
V gene: TRBV28
J gene: TRBJ2-7

CDR3 protein: CASRGGTNTEAFF
V gene: TRBV2
J gene: TRBJ1-1